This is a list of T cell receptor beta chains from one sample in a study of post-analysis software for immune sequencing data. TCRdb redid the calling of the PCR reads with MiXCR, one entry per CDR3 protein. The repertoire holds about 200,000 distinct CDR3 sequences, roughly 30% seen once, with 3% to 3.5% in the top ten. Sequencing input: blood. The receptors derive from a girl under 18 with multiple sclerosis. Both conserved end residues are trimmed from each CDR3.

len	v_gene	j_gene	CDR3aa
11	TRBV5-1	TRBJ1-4	ASSLDSNEKLF
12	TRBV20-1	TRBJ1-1	SARGDRGSAEAF
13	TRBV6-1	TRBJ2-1	ASTPKGLAPNEQF
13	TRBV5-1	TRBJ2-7	ASSLWDTSSYEQY
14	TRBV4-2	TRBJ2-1	ASSLRVEAAYNEQF
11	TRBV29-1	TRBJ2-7	SVEGRDVGEQY
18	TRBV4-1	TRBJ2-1	ASSQDQGGSSGPFYNEQF
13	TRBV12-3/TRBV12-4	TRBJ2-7	ASSLTLPGLGEQY
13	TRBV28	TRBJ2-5	ASRMGGRGQETQY
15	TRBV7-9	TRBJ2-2	ASSPPFTLAGAGELF
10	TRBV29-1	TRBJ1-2	SGVPRAGGYT
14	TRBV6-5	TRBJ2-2	ASRSTGQGNTGELF
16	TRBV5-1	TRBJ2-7	ASSLGGSGTGTSYEQY
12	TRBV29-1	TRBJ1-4	SVGIGSANEKLF